This T cell receptor (beta chain) was found in a study of blood T cell repertoires in COVID-19 (dated by TCRdb to 2018 to 2020). Turning to the overall study: The collaborator samples originated in the United States, Italy and Spain and spanned the acute and convalescent phases of COVID-19. Subjects who had been exposed to COVID-19, were actively infected with it, or had recovered from it provided the deeply sampled blood TCRbeta repertoires that made up the dataset. The prospective study material was composed of cDNA or gDNA derived from T cells, B-cell-depleted T cells, or PBMCs. The samples were drawn from two sources: the first 160 participants of the ongoing ImmuneRACE study, and about 1,300 subjects contributed by 6 global collaborators. Where available, HLA class I and class II types were obtained from metadata supplied by the sample provider rather than from assay-based typing. A de-identified subject ID, COVID-19 status, age in years and sex were almost always included in the sample metadata. The repertoires were released in a freely available public database meant as a resource for research on the immune response to SARS-CoV-2.

Beyond this particular receptor, the publication reports: The quantity of clinical and demographic metadata differed by source and by participant and was supplied without curation.

The collaborating institutions used their own protocols to collect whole blood in K2EDTA tubes. For TCRbeta analysis, collaborators shipped samples in one of three forms: frozen whole blood, isolated PBMCs, or DNA extracted from either of those sample types. TCRbeta CDR3 regions were amplified from genomic DNA by means of the immunoSEQ Assay, a bias-controlled multiplex PCR. The source study handled its data this way. Within the assay, amplification of reference gene primers was used to estimate how many nucleated cells each sample contained. To quantify the absolute abundance of each unique TCRbeta CDR3 rearrangement, sequence reads were collapsed and filtered. For each sample, productive Simpson clonality was calculated by taking the square root of Simpson's diversity index across productive rearrangements. TCRdb stores this immuneACCESS table with in-frame sequences only. Part of the clones is absent; in the studies checked, under half of the shortfall reflects unresolved V genes, and no reason is known for the rest. V, J and clone size were drawn from that table, and D and trimming were deduced from the DNA. Across this sample there are fewer than 35,000 clones, with 85% to 95% seen only once. The top ten hold about 13% of the sample.

CDR3 length: 15 amino acids, cysteine to phenylalanine. CDR3 DNA is the only sequence kept; it has 45 bases, read in frame from the first base. The germline V gene provides CDR1 KGHDR and CDR2 SFDVKD. V is pared back by 4 bases and J by 0 bases, with 12 bases lying between the germline termini. This clone was counted once. No antigen is known for it. No clone much larger than this one lies a single base away; base qualities are absent. The chain employs TRBV24-1 and TRBJ2-7; TRBD1 is a weak D gene call, 6 bases matching. This clonotype was sampled from a human donor in a cohort sampled during active COVID-19. Specimen: peripheral blood. The base sequence is TGTGCCACCAGTGACCTACAGGGTTTCTCCTACGAGCAGTACTTC. The resulting protein is CATSDLQGFSYEQYF.